The rows below give T cell receptor beta chains drawn from one sample of a study of T cell repertoires in cytomegalovirus infection. TCRdb recomputed calls from the reads with MiXCR, one row per CDR3 protein. This sample carries hundreds of thousands of distinct CDR3 sequences, approximately 40% of them seen once, and the ten largest clones take around two fifths. What these receptors recognize is not known. The sample in question was cultured PBMCs, obtained from culture after CMV antigen stimulation. These receptors came from a human donor in good health (CMV status not recorded). Some clones in this sample may be carry-over from other donors' samples. CDR3s include the opening cysteine and the closing phenylalanine or tryptophan.

TRBV12-3/TRBV12-4 | CASSPQANEQFF
TRBV5-4 | CASSFGAGVGDTQYF
TRBV12-3/TRBV12-4 | CASSPDGGTEAFF
TRBV28 | CASIEGPGSPLHF
TRBV18 | CASSPGTEKDGYTF
TRBV27 | CASSPIWDSDTQYF
TRBV14 | CASSQAEGVNTYNEQFF
TRBV20-1 | CSARAPTGLGRYEQYF
TRBV12-3/TRBV12-4 | CASRFGAGDTDAFF
TRBV6-1 | CGRVVRGGKLFF
TRBV7-2 | CASSLAASGSGAYEQYF
TRBV6-1 | CASSEEGASRKPQHF
TRBV2 | CASILGWGIYEQYF
TRBV19 | CASGAGANVLTF